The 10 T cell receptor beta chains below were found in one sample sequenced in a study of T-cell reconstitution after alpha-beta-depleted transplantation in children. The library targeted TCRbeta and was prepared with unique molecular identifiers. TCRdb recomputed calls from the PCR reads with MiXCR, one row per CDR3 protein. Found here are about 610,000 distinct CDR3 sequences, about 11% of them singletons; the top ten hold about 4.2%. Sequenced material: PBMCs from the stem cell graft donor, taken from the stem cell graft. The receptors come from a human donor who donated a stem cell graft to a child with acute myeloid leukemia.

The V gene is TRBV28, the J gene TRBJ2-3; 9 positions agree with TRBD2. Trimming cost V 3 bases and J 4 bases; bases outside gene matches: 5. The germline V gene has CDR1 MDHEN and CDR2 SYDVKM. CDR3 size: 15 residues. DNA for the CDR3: TGTGCCAGCAGTTTCGCGGGAGGGCCGCCAGATACGCAGTATTTT. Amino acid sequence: CASSFAGGPPDTQYF.

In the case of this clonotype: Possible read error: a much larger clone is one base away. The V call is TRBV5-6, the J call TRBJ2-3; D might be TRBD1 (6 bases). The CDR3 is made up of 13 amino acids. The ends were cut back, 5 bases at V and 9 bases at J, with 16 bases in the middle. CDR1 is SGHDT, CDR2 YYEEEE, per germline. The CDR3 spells CASRSLHGTTQYF. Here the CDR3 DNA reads TGTGCCAGCAGGTCACTCCATGGGACAACGCAGTATTTT. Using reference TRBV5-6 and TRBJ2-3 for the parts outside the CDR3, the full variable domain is DAGVTQSPTHLIKTRGQQVTLRCSPKSGHDTVSWYQQALGQGPQFIFQYYEEEERQRGNFPDRFSGHQFPNYSSELNVNALLLGDSALYLCASRSLHGTTQYFGPGTRLTVL.

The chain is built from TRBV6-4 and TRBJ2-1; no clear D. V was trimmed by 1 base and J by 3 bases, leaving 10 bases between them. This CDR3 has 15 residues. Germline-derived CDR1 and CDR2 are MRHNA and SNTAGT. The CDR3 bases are TGTGCCAGCAGTGACTTCCCAAGAATCTACAATGAGCAGTTCTTC. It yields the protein CASSDFPRIYNEQFF.

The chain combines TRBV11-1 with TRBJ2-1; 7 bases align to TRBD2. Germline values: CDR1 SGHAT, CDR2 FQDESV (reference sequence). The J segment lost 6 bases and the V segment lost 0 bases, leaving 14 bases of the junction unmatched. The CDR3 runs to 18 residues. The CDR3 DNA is TGTGCCAGCAGCTTAGCTATTGGGACTAATACTCATCGCAATGAGCAGTTCTTC. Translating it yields CASSLAIGTNTHRNEQFF.

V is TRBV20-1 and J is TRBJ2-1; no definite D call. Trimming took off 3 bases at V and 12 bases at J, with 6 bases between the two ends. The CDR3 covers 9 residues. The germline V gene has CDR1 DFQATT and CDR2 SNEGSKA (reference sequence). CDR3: CSASHPQFF. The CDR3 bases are TGCAGTGCTAGTCACCCGCAGTTCTTC.

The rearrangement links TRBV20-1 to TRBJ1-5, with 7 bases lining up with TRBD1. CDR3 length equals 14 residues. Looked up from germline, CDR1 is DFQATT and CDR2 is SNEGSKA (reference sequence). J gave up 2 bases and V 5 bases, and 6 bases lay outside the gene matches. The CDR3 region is CSAPDRAGNQPQHF. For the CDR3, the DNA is TGCAGTGCTCCAGACAGGGCCGGCAATCAGCCCCAGCATTTT.

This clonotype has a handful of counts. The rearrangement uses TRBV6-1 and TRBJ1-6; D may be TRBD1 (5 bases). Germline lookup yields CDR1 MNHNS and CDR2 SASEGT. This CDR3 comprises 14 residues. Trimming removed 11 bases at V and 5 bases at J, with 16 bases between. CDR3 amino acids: CAGGVRRNNSPLHF. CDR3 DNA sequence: TGTGCCGGGGGGGTTAGGCGAAATAATTCACCCCTCCACTTT.

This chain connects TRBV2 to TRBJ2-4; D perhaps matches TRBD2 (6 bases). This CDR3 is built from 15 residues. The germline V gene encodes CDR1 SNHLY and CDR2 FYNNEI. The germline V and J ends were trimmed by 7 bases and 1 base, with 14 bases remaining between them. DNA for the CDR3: TGTGCCAGCACTGACTCCGGGAGTGCCAAAAACATTCAGTACTTC. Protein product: CASTDSGSAKNIQYF.

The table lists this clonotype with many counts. CDR3 amino acids: CASSQERWQLSSYNEQFF. For the CDR3, the DNA is TGTGCCAGCAGCCAAGAAAGGTGGCAGTTAAGCTCCTACAATGAGCAGTTCTTC. This chain links TRBV14 with TRBJ2-1; D is unresolved. From germline, CDR1 is SGHDN and CDR2 FVKESK. The length of the CDR3 is 18 residues. The V end lost 0 bases, the J end lost 0 bases, and 15 bases lay between the germline ends.

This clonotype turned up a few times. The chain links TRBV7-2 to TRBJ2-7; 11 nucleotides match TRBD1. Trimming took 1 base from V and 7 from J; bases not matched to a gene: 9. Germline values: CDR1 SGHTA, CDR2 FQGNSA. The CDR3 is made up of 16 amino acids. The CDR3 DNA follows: TGTGCCAGCAGCTTAGGTCCGAGGGACAGGGGGAGGGAGCAGTACTTC. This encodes CASSLGPRDRGREQYF.